The rows below give T cell receptor beta chains drawn from one sample of a study of shared clonotypes between healthy human individuals. TCRdb's copy holds only in-frame clones and misses some; the assay was immunoSEQ multiplex PCR. The sample records over a million clones, approximately 70% being singletons. The sample consisted of memory CD4+ T cells sorted from blood. The source is a man aged 18 to 30 in good health. CDR3s include the opening cysteine and the closing phenylalanine or tryptophan. The order of the fields is D gene, clone size, V gene, J gene, CDR3 protein, CDR3 DNA. The D gene is left open where the match is weak. Not every row has a clone size; where given, it reads once, few, many or a size class.

d_call: -
clone_size: few
v_call: TRBV6-1
j_call: TRBJ2-5
cdr3_aa: CATQNRAQYF
cdr3_nt: TGTGCCACCCAGAATCGGGCCCAGTACTTC

d_call: -
clone_size: -
v_call: TRBV6-5
j_call: TRBJ1-3
cdr3_aa: CASIPGGSGNTIYF
cdr3_nt: TGTGCCAGCATCCCCGGGGGGTCTGGAAACACCATATATTTT

d_call: TRBD2
clone_size: -
v_call: TRBV28
j_call: TRBJ2-3
cdr3_aa: CASSPIGGGIVGTDTQYF
cdr3_nt: TGTGCCAGCAGTCCCATCGGGGGGGGGATAGTTGGCACAGATACGCAGTATTTT

d_call: TRBD1
clone_size: -
v_call: TRBV5-1
j_call: TRBJ2-2
cdr3_aa: CASSLTGGTGELFF
cdr3_nt: TGCGCCAGCAGCTTGACAGGGGGCACCGGGGAGCTGTTTTTT

d_call: -
clone_size: once
v_call: TRBV7-2
j_call: TRBJ2-7
cdr3_aa: CASSSDYYEQYF
cdr3_nt: TGTGCCAGCAGCTCGGACTATTACGAGCAGTACTTC

d_call: -
clone_size: -
v_call: TRBV6-1
j_call: TRBJ2-7
cdr3_aa: CASSGGQGNYYEQYF
cdr3_nt: TGTGCCAGCAGTGGTGGCCAGGGGAATTACTACGAGCAGTACTTC

d_call: -
clone_size: -
v_call: TRBV29-1
j_call: TRBJ2-3
cdr3_aa: CSVWTARGLSDTQYF
cdr3_nt: TGCAGCGTCTGGACAGCCCGGGGTTTGTCAGATACGCAGTATTTT

d_call: TRBD2
clone_size: -
v_call: TRBV5-1
j_call: TRBJ2-3
cdr3_aa: CASSLALAVTDTQYF
cdr3_nt: TGCGCCAGCAGCTTGGCGCTAGCGGTCACAGATACGCAGTATTTT

d_call: -
clone_size: -
v_call: TRBV4-2
j_call: TRBJ2-5
cdr3_aa: CASSQEYFETQYF
cdr3_nt: TGTGCCAGCAGCCAAGAGTATTTCGAGACCCAGTACTTC

d_call: -
clone_size: once
v_call: TRBV4-1
j_call: TRBJ1-2
cdr3_aa: CASSQARDNYGYTF
cdr3_nt: TGCGCCAGCAGCCAGGCCCGGGACAACTATGGCTACACCTTC

d_call: -
clone_size: -
v_call: TRBV4-1
j_call: TRBJ1-2
cdr3_aa: CASSQDPRGVRGYTF
cdr3_nt: TGCGCCAGCAGCCAAGATCCTCGGGGTGTACGGGGCTACACCTTC

d_call: -
clone_size: -
v_call: TRBV9
j_call: TRBJ1-6
cdr3_aa: CASSPRRGRENSPLHF
cdr3_nt: TGTGCCAGCAGCCCAAGACGGGGACGAGAGAATTCACCCCTCCACTTT

d_call: -
clone_size: -
v_call: TRBV19
j_call: TRBJ2-4
cdr3_aa: CASSVSEAKNIQYF
cdr3_nt: TGTGCCAGTAGTGTTTCTGAAGCCAAAAACATTCAGTACTTC

d_call: -
clone_size: -
v_call: TRBV12-5
j_call: TRBJ2-7
cdr3_aa: CASGSSYEQYF
cdr3_nt: TGTGCTAGTGGATCCTCCTACGAGCAGTACTTC

d_call: TRBD1
clone_size: -
v_call: TRBV2
j_call: TRBJ1-6
cdr3_aa: CASSAGTGGYSPLHF
cdr3_nt: TGTGCCAGCAGTGCAGGGACAGGGGGCTACTCACCCCTCCACTTT

d_call: TRBD1
clone_size: -
v_call: TRBV10-3
j_call: TRBJ2-6
cdr3_aa: CAISEGTGGSGANVLTF
cdr3_nt: TGTGCCATCAGTGAAGGGACAGGGGGCTCTGGGGCCAACGTCCTGACTTTC

d_call: -
clone_size: -
v_call: TRBV5-1
j_call: TRBJ1-1
cdr3_aa: CASSERAGQIEAFF
cdr3_nt: TGCGCCAGCAGCGAAAGGGCTGGACAGATTGAAGCTTTCTTT

d_call: -
clone_size: -
v_call: TRBV19
j_call: TRBJ1-1
cdr3_aa: CASSISGPVNTEAFF
cdr3_nt: TGTGCCAGTAGTATATCAGGGCCCGTGAACACTGAAGCTTTCTTT

d_call: TRBD2
clone_size: -
v_call: TRBV7-2
j_call: TRBJ2-7
cdr3_aa: CASGPYSGRTGEQYF
cdr3_nt: TGTGCCAGCGGGCCTTATAGCGGGAGAACAGGCGAGCAGTACTTC

d_call: -
clone_size: -
v_call: TRBV7-2
j_call: TRBJ2-5
cdr3_aa: CASSLARGETQYF
cdr3_nt: TGTGCCAGCAGCTTAGCTCGGGGAGAGACCCAGTACTTC

d_call: -
clone_size: few
v_call: TRBV28
j_call: TRBJ1-1
cdr3_aa: CASSSRDTEAFF
cdr3_nt: TGTGCCAGCAGTTCCCGTGACACTGAAGCTTTCTTT

d_call: TRBD1
clone_size: -
v_call: TRBV6-1
j_call: TRBJ1-5
cdr3_aa: CASSETTGTGFNQPQHF
cdr3_nt: TGTGCCAGCAGTGAGACAACCGGGACAGGGTTCAATCAGCCCCAGCATTTT

d_call: -
clone_size: -
v_call: TRBV30
j_call: TRBJ2-6
cdr3_aa: CAGALGSGANVLTF
cdr3_nt: TGTGCCGGAGCCCTAGGCTCTGGGGCCAACGTCCTGACTTTC

d_call: -
clone_size: few
v_call: TRBV7-2
j_call: TRBJ1-2
cdr3_aa: CASSLTPEGAYTF
cdr3_nt: TGTGCCAGCAGCCTGACACCCGAGGGCGCCTACACCTTC

d_call: -
clone_size: -
v_call: TRBV29-1
j_call: TRBJ2-3
cdr3_aa: CSVDFGLGVSTDTQYF
cdr3_nt: TGCAGCGTCGATTTCGGGTTAGGGGTGTCCACAGATACGCAGTATTTT

d_call: -
clone_size: -
v_call: TRBV4-3
j_call: TRBJ1-2
cdr3_aa: CASSQDRQRGYTF
cdr3_nt: TGCGCCAGCAGCCAAGACAGACAGAGGGGCTACACCTTC

d_call: -
clone_size: -
v_call: TRBV9
j_call: TRBJ1-5
cdr3_aa: CASSVDPGQPQHF
cdr3_nt: TGTGCCAGCAGCGTAGATCCTGGACAGCCCCAGCATTTT

d_call: -
clone_size: -
v_call: TRBV5-4
j_call: TRBJ1-2
cdr3_aa: CASSLVSGHSYGYTF
cdr3_nt: TGTGCCAGCAGCTTGGTCTCGGGGCATAGCTATGGCTACACCTTC

d_call: -
clone_size: -
v_call: TRBV28
j_call: TRBJ1-2
cdr3_aa: CASSLVGKWGYTF
cdr3_nt: TGTGCCAGCAGTTTAGTAGGGAAATGGGGCTACACCTTC

d_call: -
clone_size: few
v_call: TRBV30
j_call: TRBJ2-7
cdr3_aa: CAWSATGGYEQYF
cdr3_nt: TGTGCCTGGAGCGCAACCGGGGGCTACGAGCAGTACTTC

d_call: TRBD2
clone_size: -
v_call: TRBV29-1
j_call: TRBJ2-1
cdr3_aa: CSVRTSGGYNEQFF
cdr3_nt: TGCAGCGTGCGGACTAGCGGGGGCTACAATGAGCAGTTCTTC

d_call: TRBD2
clone_size: once
v_call: TRBV5-1
j_call: TRBJ2-7
cdr3_aa: CASKLAGNYEQYF
cdr3_nt: TGCGCCAGCAAACTAGCGGGAAACTACGAGCAGTACTTC

d_call: -
clone_size: -
v_call: TRBV4-3
j_call: TRBJ2-7
cdr3_aa: CASSQDQGIGEQYF
cdr3_nt: TGCGCCAGCAGCCAAGACCAGGGTATAGGCGAGCAGTACTTC

d_call: -
clone_size: -
v_call: TRBV6-5
j_call: TRBJ1-1
cdr3_aa: CASSRWQGTTEAFF
cdr3_nt: TGTGCCAGCAGCCGGTGGCAGGGGACCACTGAAGCTTTCTTT

d_call: -
clone_size: once
v_call: TRBV21-1
j_call: TRBJ2-7
cdr3_aa: CASSKARDRGPYEQYF
cdr3_nt: TGTGCCAGCAGCAAGGCCCGGGACAGGGGCCCCTACGAGCAGTACTTC

d_call: -
clone_size: few
v_call: TRBV30
j_call: TRBJ1-1
cdr3_aa: CAWSIVGYTEAFF
cdr3_nt: TGTGCCTGGAGCATAGTGGGGTACACTGAAGCTTTCTTT

d_call: -
clone_size: -
v_call: TRBV28
j_call: TRBJ1-2
cdr3_aa: CASRGAAYGYTF
cdr3_nt: TGTGCCAGCAGGGGCGCCGCCTATGGCTACACCTTC

d_call: TRBD1
clone_size: -
v_call: TRBV5-1
j_call: TRBJ1-4
cdr3_aa: CASSPTGVKNEKLFF
cdr3_nt: TGCGCCAGCAGCCCGACAGGGGTGAAGAATGAAAAACTGTTTTTT

d_call: -
clone_size: -
v_call: TRBV6-5
j_call: TRBJ2-7
cdr3_aa: CASSRQGLNYEQYF
cdr3_nt: TGTGCCAGCAGTCGACAGGGACTGAACTACGAGCAGTACTTC

d_call: -
clone_size: -
v_call: TRBV7-9
j_call: TRBJ2-1
cdr3_aa: CASSFAGDEQFF
cdr3_nt: TGTGCCAGCAGTTTCGCAGGGGATGAGCAGTTCTTC

d_call: -
clone_size: few
v_call: TRBV29-1
j_call: TRBJ1-4
cdr3_aa: CSVLKEKLFF
cdr3_nt: TGCAGCGTTCTTAAGGAAAAACTGTTTTTT

d_call: -
clone_size: -
v_call: TRBV5-1
j_call: TRBJ1-2
cdr3_aa: CASSGQQGYGYTF
cdr3_nt: TGCGCCAGCAGCGGGCAACAGGGCTATGGCTACACCTTC

d_call: TRBD1
clone_size: -
v_call: TRBV6-1
j_call: TRBJ1-5
cdr3_aa: CASSERTGVFQPQHF
cdr3_nt: TGTGCCAGCAGTGAAAGGACAGGGGTTTTTCAGCCCCAGCATTTT

d_call: -
clone_size: once
v_call: TRBV19
j_call: TRBJ1-3
cdr3_aa: CATRAGTRSDTIYF
cdr3_nt: TGTGCCACCCGAGCCGGGACAAGAAGCGACACCATATATTTT

d_call: -
clone_size: -
v_call: TRBV28
j_call: TRBJ1-5
cdr3_aa: CASSPLDLSNQPQHF
cdr3_nt: TGTGCCAGCAGTCCTCTGGACCTCAGCAATCAGCCCCAGCATTTT

d_call: TRBD2
clone_size: -
v_call: TRBV11-2
j_call: TRBJ2-1
cdr3_aa: CASSLMSGNYNEQFF
cdr3_nt: TGTGCCAGCAGCCTAATGAGCGGGAATTACAATGAGCAGTTCTTC

d_call: TRBD2
clone_size: -
v_call: TRBV6-1
j_call: TRBJ2-3
cdr3_aa: CASERGNTDTQYF
cdr3_nt: TGTGCCAGCGAGCGGGGAAACACAGATACGCAGTATTTT

d_call: TRBD2
clone_size: few
v_call: TRBV28
j_call: TRBJ2-3
cdr3_aa: CASSFRSGRTTDTQYF
cdr3_nt: TGTGCCAGCAGCTTTAGGAGCGGGAGGACTACAGATACGCAGTATTTT

d_call: -
clone_size: -
v_call: TRBV28
j_call: TRBJ1-2
cdr3_aa: CASSSTGAARIYTF
cdr3_nt: TGTGCCAGCAGCTCAACTGGGGCAGCCAGAATCTACACCTTC